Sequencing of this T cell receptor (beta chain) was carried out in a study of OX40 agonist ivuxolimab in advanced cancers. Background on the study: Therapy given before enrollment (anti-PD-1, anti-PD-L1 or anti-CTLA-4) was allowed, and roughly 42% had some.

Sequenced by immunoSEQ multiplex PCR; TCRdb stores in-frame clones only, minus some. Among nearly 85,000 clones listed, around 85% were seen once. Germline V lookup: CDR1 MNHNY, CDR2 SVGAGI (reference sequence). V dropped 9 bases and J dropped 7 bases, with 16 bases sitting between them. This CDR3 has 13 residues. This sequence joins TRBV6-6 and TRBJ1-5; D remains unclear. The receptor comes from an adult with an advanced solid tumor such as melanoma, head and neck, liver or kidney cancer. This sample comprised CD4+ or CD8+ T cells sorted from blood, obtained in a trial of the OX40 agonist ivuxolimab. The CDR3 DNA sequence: TGTGCCAGTGCAAGGGATCCGGGACAGCCCCAGCATTTT. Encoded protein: CASARDPGQPQHF.